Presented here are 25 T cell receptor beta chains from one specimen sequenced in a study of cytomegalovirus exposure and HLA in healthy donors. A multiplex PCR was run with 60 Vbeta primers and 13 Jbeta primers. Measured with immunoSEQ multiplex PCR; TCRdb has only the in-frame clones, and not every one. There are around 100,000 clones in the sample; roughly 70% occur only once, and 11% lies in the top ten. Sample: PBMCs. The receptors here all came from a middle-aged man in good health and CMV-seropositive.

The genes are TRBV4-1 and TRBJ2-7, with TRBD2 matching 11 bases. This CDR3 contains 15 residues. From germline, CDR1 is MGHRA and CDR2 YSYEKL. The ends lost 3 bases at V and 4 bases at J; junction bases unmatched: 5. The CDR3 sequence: CASSHGTSGSYEQYF. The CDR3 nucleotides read TGCGCCAGCAGCCATGGAACTAGCGGGAGTTACGAGCAGTACTTC.

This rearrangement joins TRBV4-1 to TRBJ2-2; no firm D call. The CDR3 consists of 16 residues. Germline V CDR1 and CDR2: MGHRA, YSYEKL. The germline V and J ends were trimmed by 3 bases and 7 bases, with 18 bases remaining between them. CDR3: CASSQMDLFSSGELFF. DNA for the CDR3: TGCGCCAGCAGCCAGATGGATCTTTTTAGCAGCGGGGAGCTGTTTTTT.

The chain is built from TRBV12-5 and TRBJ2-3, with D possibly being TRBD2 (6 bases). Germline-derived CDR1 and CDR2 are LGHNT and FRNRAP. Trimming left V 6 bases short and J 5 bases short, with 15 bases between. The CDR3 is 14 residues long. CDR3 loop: CASGLGGAGDTQYF. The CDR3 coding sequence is TGTGCTAGTGGGCTAGGAGGAGCGGGAGATACGCAGTATTTT.

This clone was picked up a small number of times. The CDR3 loop reads CASSYQGLAGAYEQYV. In DNA, the CDR3 is TGTGCCAGCAGTTACCAAGGACTAGCGGGGGCCTACGAGCAGTACGTC. The chain employs TRBV6-5 and TRBJ2-7, with TRBD2 identical over 13 bases. The J segment lost 2 bases and the V segment lost 2 bases, leaving 3 bases of the junction unmatched. The CDR3 contains 16 residues. The germline gives CDR1 MNHEY, CDR2 SVGAGI.

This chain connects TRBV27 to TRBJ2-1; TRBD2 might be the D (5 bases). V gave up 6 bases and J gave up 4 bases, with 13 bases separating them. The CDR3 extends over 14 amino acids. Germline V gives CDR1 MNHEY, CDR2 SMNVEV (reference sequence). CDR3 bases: TGTGCCAGCAGGGCGGGTCGCGGGTACAATGAGCAGTTCTTC. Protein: CASRAGRGYNEQFF.

The CDR3 loop reads CASSLGGGEQYF. The CDR3 nucleotides are TGTGCCAGCAGTCTGGGGGGGGGCGAGCAGTACTTC. The chain combines TRBV28 with TRBJ2-7; 7 positions match TRBD2. CDR1 MDHEN and CDR2 SYDVKM come from the germline V gene. The CDR3 contains 12 residues. The V and J ends lost 5 bases and 6 bases, in that order; junction bases with no gene match: 4.

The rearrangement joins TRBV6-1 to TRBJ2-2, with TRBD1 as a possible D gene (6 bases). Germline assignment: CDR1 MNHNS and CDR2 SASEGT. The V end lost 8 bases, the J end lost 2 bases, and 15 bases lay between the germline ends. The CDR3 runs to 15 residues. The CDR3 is CASLGGSYNTGELFF. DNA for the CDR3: TGTGCCAGCTTAGGGGGTAGCTATAACACCGGGGAGCTGTTTTTT.

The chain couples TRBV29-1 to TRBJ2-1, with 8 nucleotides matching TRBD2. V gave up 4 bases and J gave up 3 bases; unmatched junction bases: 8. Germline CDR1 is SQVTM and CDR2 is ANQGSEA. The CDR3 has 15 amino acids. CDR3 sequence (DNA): TGCAGCGTTGTAGGGCTAGCGGGTTACTACAATGAGCAGTTCTTC. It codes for CSVVGLAGYYNEQFF.

The CDR3 loop reads CASSYGTDNEQFF. The CDR3 DNA sequence: TGTGCCAGCAGTTACGGGACAGACAATGAGCAGTTCTTC. The chain couples TRBV6-5 to TRBJ2-1; 7 nucleotides line up with TRBD1. Germline V gene data show CDR1 as MNHEY and CDR2 as SVGAGI. There are 13 residues in the CDR3. V lost 2 bases, J lost 5 bases, and 0 bases stayed unmatched.

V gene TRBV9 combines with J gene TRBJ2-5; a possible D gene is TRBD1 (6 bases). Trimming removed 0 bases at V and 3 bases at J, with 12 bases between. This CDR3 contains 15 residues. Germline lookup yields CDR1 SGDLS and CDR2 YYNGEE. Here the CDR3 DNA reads TGTGCCAGCAGCGTAGCCCGGACAGAGAAAGAGACCCAGTACTTC. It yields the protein CASSVARTEKETQYF.

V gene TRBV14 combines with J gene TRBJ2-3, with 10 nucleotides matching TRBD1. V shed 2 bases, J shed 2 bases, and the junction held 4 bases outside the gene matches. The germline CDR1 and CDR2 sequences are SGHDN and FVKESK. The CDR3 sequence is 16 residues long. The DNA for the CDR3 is TGTGCCAGCAGCCAAACGGGACAGGGGAACACAGATACGCAGTATTTT. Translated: CASSQTGQGNTDTQYF.

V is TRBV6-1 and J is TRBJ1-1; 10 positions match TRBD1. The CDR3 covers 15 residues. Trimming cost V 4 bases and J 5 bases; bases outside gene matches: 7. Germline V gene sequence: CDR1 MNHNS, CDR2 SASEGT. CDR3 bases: TGTGCCAGCAGTGTGACAGGGGGCGCTGGGACTGAAGCTTTCTTT. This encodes CASSVTGGAGTEAFF.

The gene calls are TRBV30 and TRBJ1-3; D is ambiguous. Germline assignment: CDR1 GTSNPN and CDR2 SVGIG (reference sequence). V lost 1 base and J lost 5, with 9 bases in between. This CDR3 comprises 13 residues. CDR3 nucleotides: TGTGCCTGGAGTGACCCGGGTAGAAACACCATATATTTT. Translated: CAWSDPGRNTIYF.

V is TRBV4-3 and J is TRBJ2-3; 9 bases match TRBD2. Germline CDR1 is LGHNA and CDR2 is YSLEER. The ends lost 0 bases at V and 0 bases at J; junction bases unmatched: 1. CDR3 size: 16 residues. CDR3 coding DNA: TGCGCCAGCAGCCAAGATACTAGCGGGAGCACAGATACGCAGTATTTT. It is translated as CASSQDTSGSTDTQYF.

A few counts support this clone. This chain's CDR3 is CASSLTRGGARRPQHF. Here the CDR3 DNA reads TGTGCCAGCAGCTTGACACGGGGAGGGGCAAGGCGGCCCCAGCATTTT. The V gene is TRBV5-6, the J gene TRBJ1-5; possibly TRBD1 for D (5 bases). Germline lookup yields CDR1 SGHDT and CDR2 YYEEEE. V dropped 1 base and J dropped 9 bases, with 20 bases sitting between them. This CDR3 is 16 amino acids long.

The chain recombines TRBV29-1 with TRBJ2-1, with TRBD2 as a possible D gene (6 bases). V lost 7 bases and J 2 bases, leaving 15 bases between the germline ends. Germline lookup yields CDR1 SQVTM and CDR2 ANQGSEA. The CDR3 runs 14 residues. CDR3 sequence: CSGAGLLTYNEQFF. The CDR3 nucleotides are TGCAGCGGGGCGGGACTTCTCACCTACAATGAGCAGTTCTTC.

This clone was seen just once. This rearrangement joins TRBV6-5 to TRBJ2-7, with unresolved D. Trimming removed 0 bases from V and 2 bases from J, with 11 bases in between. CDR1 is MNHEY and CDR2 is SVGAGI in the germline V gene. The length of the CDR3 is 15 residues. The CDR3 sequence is CASSYSKLEAYEQYF. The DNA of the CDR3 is TGTGCCAGCAGTTACTCTAAGCTAGAGGCCTACGAGCAGTACTTC.

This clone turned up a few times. The CDR3 spells CASSLYLPGQSTDTQYF. In DNA form, the CDR3 reads TGCGCCAGCAGTTTATACCTCCCGGGACAGAGCACAGATACGCAGTATTTT. The genes are TRBV4-1 and TRBJ2-3; 7 nucleotides match TRBD1. This CDR3 is 17 amino acids long. Germline CDR1 and CDR2: MGHRA and YSYEKL. Losses at the gene ends were 6 bases for V and 0 bases for J; bases not matched to a gene: 12.

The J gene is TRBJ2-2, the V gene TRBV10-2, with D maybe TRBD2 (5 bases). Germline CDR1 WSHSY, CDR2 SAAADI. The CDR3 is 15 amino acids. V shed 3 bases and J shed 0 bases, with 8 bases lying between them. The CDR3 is CASSDSGSNTGELFF. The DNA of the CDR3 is TGCGCCAGCAGTGACAGCGGATCGAACACCGGGGAGCTGTTTTTT.

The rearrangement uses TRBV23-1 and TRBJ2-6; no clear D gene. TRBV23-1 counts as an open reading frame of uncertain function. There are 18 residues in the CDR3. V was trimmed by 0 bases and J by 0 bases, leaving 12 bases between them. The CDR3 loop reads CASSQSSSAASGANVLTF. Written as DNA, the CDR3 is TGCGCCAGCAGTCAATCGAGCAGCGCCGCCTCTGGGGCCAACGTCCTGACTTTC.

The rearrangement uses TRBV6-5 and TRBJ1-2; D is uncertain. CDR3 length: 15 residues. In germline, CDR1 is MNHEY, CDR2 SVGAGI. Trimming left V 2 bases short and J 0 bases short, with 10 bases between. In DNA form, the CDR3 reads TGTGCCAGCAGTTACGGCGGAAACTCTAACTATGGCTACACCTTC. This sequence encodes CASSYGGNSNYGYTF.

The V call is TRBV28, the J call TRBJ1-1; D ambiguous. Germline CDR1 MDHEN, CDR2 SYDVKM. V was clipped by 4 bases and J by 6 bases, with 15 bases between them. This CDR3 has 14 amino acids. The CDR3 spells CASSSPVLEPEAFF. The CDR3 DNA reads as TGTGCCAGCAGTTCCCCGGTTCTGGAGCCTGAAGCTTTCTTT.

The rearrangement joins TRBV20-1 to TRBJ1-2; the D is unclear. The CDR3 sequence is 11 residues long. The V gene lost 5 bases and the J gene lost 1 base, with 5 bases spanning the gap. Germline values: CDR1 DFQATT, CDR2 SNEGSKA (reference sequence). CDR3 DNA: TGCAGTGCTCCAATTAACTATGGCTACACCTTC. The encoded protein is CSAPINYGYTF.

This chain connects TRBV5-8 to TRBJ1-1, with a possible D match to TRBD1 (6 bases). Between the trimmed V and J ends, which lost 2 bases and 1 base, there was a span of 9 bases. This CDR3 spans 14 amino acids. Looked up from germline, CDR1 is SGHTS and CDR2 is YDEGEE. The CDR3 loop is CASSFIGGNTEAFF. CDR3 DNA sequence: TGTGCCAGCAGCTTCATAGGGGGGAACACTGAAGCTTTCTTT.

The CDR3 coding sequence is TGTGCCAGCAGCCCACGGGGCGGGATCGAAAACATTCAGTACTTC. It encodes CASSPRGGIENIQYF. The rearrangement links TRBV6-5 to TRBJ2-4; D might be TRBD2 (6 bases). Germline V gene data show CDR1 as MNHEY and CDR2 as SVGAGI. This CDR3 is built from 15 residues. Trimming pared 6 bases from V and 5 bases from J, leaving 17 bases between.